These T cell receptor beta chains were read from a single sample in a study of blood T cell repertoires in COVID-19. The assay was immunoSEQ multiplex PCR, and TCRdb's table has in-frame clones only and misses some. The sample lists over 150,000 clones, about 80% occurring once. The sequenced material came from peripheral blood. The receptors originated from a woman aged 55-75 years with acute or convalescent COVID-19. CDR3s include the opening cysteine and the closing phenylalanine or tryptophan. Each record gives: J gene, V gene, D gene, clone size, CDR3 protein, CDR3 DNA. A D gene is named only where the DNA matches it firmly. Some rows mark clone size as missing; the rest say once, few, many or name a class of expanded clone.

TRBJ1-1,TRBV3-1/TRBV3-2,.,few,CASTSHPGTEAFF,TGTGCCAGCACCTCCCATCCGGGCACTGAAGCTTTCTTT
TRBJ2-2,TRBV6-5,TRBD1,.,CASRGQGWTGELFF,TGTGCCAGCAGGGGACAGGGATGGACCGGGGAGCTGTTTTTT
TRBJ2-1,TRBV5-1,TRBD2,.,CASSTGTSGAYEQFF,TGCGCCAGCAGCACCGGGACTAGCGGGGCTTATGAGCAGTTCTTC
TRBJ1-2,TRBV11-2,.,.,CASSRPGRNYGYTF,TGTGCCAGCAGCCGGCCAGGCAGGAACTATGGCTACACCTTC
TRBJ1-6,TRBV25-1,.,.,CASSLDRSYNSPLHF,TGTGCCAGCAGTCTCGACAGATCCTATAATTCACCCCTCCACTTT
TRBJ1-2,TRBV13,.,.,CASSRRETYGYTF,TGTGCCAGCAGCCGAAGGGAGACCTATGGCTACACCTTC
TRBJ2-5,TRBV2,TRBD1,.,CASSLTLPTGTGDEETQYF,TGTGCCAGCAGCCTAACACTACCAACCGGGACAGGGGACGAAGAGACCCAGTACTTC
TRBJ1-4,TRBV19,TRBD1,.,CASSGRDSPLGEKLFF,TGTGCCAGTAGTGGACGGGACAGCCCCTTGGGAGAAAAACTGTTTTTT
TRBJ1-5,TRBV2,TRBD1,few,CASTWSGGLQPQHF,TGTGCCAGCACCTGGTCAGGGGGACTTCAGCCCCAGCATTTT
TRBJ2-3,TRBV28,TRBD2,.,CASSLAGVSTDTQYF,TGTGCCAGCAGCTTAGCGGGGGTTAGCACAGATACGCAGTATTTT
TRBJ1-2,TRBV4-2,.,.,CASSQGGGGGYGYTF,TGTGCCAGCAGCCAAGGCGGGGGTGGAGGCTATGGCTACACCTTC
TRBJ2-5,TRBV30,.,.,CAWSVPRGQGETQYF,TGTGCCTGGAGTGTACCCAGGGGTCAAGGAGAGACCCAGTACTTC
TRBJ2-3,TRBV19,.,.,CASRSQSISTDTQYF,TGTGCCAGTAGATCCCAGTCGATAAGCACAGATACGCAGTATTTT
TRBJ1-2,TRBV12-3/TRBV12-4,TRBD1,.,CASSRDRDYGYTF,TGTGCCAGCAGTAGAGACAGGGACTATGGCTACACCTTC
TRBJ2-7,TRBV2,TRBD1,.,CASSYGTGYSYEQYF,TGTGCCAGCAGTTACGGGACAGGTTATTCCTACGAGCAGTACTTC
TRBJ1-3,TRBV3-1/TRBV3-2,.,few,CASSRDTTSGNTIYF,TGTGCCAGCAGCCGGGACACGACCTCTGGAAACACCATATATTTT
TRBJ1-1,TRBV12-3/TRBV12-4,.,.,CASSSGFNTEAFF,TGTGCTAGCAGCTCAGGTTTTAACACTGAAGCTTTCTTT
TRBJ1-4,TRBV2,.,few,CASAYTDSNEKLFF,TGTGCCAGCGCCTATACTGACAGTAATGAAAAACTGTTTTTT
TRBJ1-5,TRBV5-1,.,.,CASSLDAGPNQPQHF,TGCGCCAGCAGCTTGGATGCAGGCCCCAATCAGCCCCAGCATTTT
TRBJ1-6,TRBV9,TRBD1,few,CASRSGQSSSYNSPLHF,TGTGCCAGCAGGTCGGGACAGTCGAGCTCCTATAATTCACCCCTCCACTTT
TRBJ1-5,TRBV20-1,.,.,CSASPSRTENYSNQPQHF,TGCAGTGCTAGTCCCTCTAGGACAGAGAACTATAGCAATCAGCCCCAGCATTTT
TRBJ2-5,TRBV6-2/TRBV6-3,TRBD2,few,CASSSASGGTFQETQYF,TGTGCCAGCAGTTCAGCTAGCGGGGGGACCTTCCAAGAGACCCAGTACTTC
TRBJ1-2,TRBV7-2,TRBD1,.,CASSPLPGGSGYTF,TGTGCCAGCAGCCCCCTCCCAGGGGGCAGTGGCTACACCTTC
TRBJ1-2,TRBV19,.,.,CASSIDAGKGYGYTF,TGTGCCAGTAGTATTGACGCGGGGAAGGGCTATGGCTACACCTTC
TRBJ2-5,TRBV3-1/TRBV3-2,TRBD2,.,CASSQRGTSGETQYF,TGTGCCAGCAGCCAACGCGGGACTAGCGGAGAGACCCAGTACTTC
TRBJ1-5,TRBV2,.,.,CASSESRSNQPQHF,TGTGCCAGCAGTGAATCGAGGAGCAATCAGCCCCAGCATTTT
TRBJ1-2,TRBV6-5,TRBD1,.,CASSNRGRNGYTF,TGTGCCAGCAGTAACAGGGGGCGGAATGGCTACACCTTC
TRBJ2-1,TRBV24-1,TRBD1,.,CATSHRGFDEQFF,TGTGCCACCAGTCACAGGGGGTTCGATGAGCAGTTCTTC
TRBJ1-2,TRBV10-2,TRBD1,.,CASRTDRGIYGYTF,TGCGCCAGCAGAACTGACAGGGGAATCTATGGCTACACCTTC
TRBJ2-3,TRBV5-4,TRBD2,once,CASSLRRGGGTDTQYF,TGTGCCAGCTCCCTGCGGCGGGGGGGCGGCACAGATACGCAGTATTTT
TRBJ2-1,TRBV27,TRBD1,.,CASSWDRVYNEQFF,TGTGCCAGCAGTTGGGACAGGGTCTACAATGAGCAGTTCTTC
TRBJ2-2,TRBV7-2,.,.,CASSLQGPAGELFF,TGTGCCAGCAGCTTACAGGGGCCGGCCGGGGAGCTGTTTTTT
TRBJ1-2,TRBV12-5,.,.,CASGLPRGMNYGYTF,TGTGCTAGTGGTTTGCCCCGAGGAATGAACTATGGCTACACCTTC
TRBJ1-1,TRBV5-1,TRBD1,.,CASSPTGTNTEAFF,TGCGCCAGCAGCCCGACAGGGACGAACACTGAAGCTTTCTTT
TRBJ2-2,TRBV11-3,TRBD1,.,CASSLEQGAKITGELFF,TGTGCCAGCAGCTTAGAACAGGGGGCCAAAATCACCGGGGAGCTGTTTTTT
TRBJ2-4,TRBV2,.,.,CASINREAKNIQYF,TGTGCCAGCATAAACAGGGAGGCCAAAAACATTCAGTACTTC
TRBJ1-5,TRBV5-3,TRBD1,.,CARSLLRRQGWPQHF,TGTGCCAGAAGCCTACTACGACGACAGGGTTGGCCCCAGCATTTT
TRBJ1-2,TRBV4-1,.,few,CASSGVSGKTVYGYTF,TGCGCCAGCTCTGGGGTGTCGGGAAAAACGGTCTATGGCTACACCTTC
TRBJ1-6,TRBV2,.,.,CASSGEGRDSPLHF,TGTGCCAGCAGTGGGGAGGGTCGGGATTCACCCCTCCACTTT
TRBJ1-2,TRBV30,TRBD1,once,CAWSRQGADGYTF,TGTGCCTGGAGTAGACAGGGGGCAGATGGCTACACCTTC
TRBJ1-2,TRBV24-1,.,.,CATSDFLSGGYTF,TGTGCCACCAGTGATTTTCTGTCGGGTGGCTACACCTTC
TRBJ2-5,TRBV5-5,TRBD1,.,CASRTGPRGQGGETQYF,TGTGCCAGCAGAACCGGGCCAAGGGGACAGGGGGGAGAGACCCAGTACTTC
TRBJ2-5,TRBV14,.,.,CASSQVFREETQYF,TGTGCCAGCAGCCAAGTATTCAGGGAAGAGACCCAGTACTTC
TRBJ1-5,TRBV6-5,TRBD1,once,CASSLSSGGQPQHF,TGTGCCAGCAGCCTATCATCAGGGGGACAGCCCCAGCATTTT
TRBJ1-4,TRBV5-1,TRBD1,.,CASSRDRGGNEKLFF,TGCGCCAGCAGCCGGGACAGGGGAGGAAATGAAAAACTGTTTTTT
TRBJ1-1,TRBV27,.,.,CASSSGGNTEAFF,TGTGCCAGCAGTTCGGGGGGAAACACTGAAGCTTTCTTT
TRBJ2-7,TRBV11-1,.,.,CASSLGAGVDEQYF,TGTGCCAGCAGCTTAGGAGCAGGGGTAGACGAGCAGTACTTC
TRBJ2-7,TRBV27,TRBD1,.,CASRRRWGTGSSYEQYF,TGTGCCAGCAGACGACGTTGGGGGACAGGTTCCTCCTACGAGCAGTACTTC
TRBJ2-5,TRBV7-6,TRBD1,.,CASSPRTGPNQETQYF,TGTGCCAGCAGCCCGCGGACAGGGCCCAACCAAGAGACCCAGTACTTC
TRBJ1-6,TRBV7-9,.,.,CASSLGGSYNSPLHF,TGTGCCAGCAGCTTAGGAGGGTCCTATAATTCACCCCTCCACTTT
TRBJ1-1,TRBV5-6,TRBD1,.,CASSITGETFF,TGTGCCAGCAGCATAACAGGGGAAACTTTCTTT
TRBJ1-2,TRBV12-3/TRBV12-4,.,.,CASSLYSDYGYTF,TGTGCCAGCAGTTTATACAGTGACTATGGCTACACCTTC
TRBJ1-2,TRBV2,TRBD1,few,CASRTGVGDGYTF,TGTGCCAGCAGGACAGGGGTAGGGGATGGCTACACCTTC
TRBJ2-1,TRBV7-9,TRBD1,few,CASSLTGEIDEQFF,TGTGCCAGCAGCTTAACAGGGGAAATCGATGAGCAGTTCTTC